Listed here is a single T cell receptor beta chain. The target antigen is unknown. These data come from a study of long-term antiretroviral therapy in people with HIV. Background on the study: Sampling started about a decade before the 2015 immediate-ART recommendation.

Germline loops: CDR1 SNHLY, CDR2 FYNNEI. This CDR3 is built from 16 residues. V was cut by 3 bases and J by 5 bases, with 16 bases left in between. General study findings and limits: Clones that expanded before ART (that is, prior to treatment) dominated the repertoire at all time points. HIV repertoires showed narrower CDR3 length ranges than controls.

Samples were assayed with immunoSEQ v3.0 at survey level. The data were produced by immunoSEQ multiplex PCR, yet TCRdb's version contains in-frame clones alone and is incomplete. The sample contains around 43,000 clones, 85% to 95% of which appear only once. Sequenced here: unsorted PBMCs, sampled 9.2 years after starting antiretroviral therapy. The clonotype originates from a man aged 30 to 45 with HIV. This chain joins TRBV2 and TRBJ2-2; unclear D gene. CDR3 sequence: CASSDIPPRSTGELFF. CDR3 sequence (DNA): TGTGCCAGCAGTGATATACCACCCCGTTCGACCGGGGAGCTGTTTTTT.